This T cell receptor beta chain is drawn from a study of T-cell reconstitution after alpha-beta-depleted transplantation in children. Findings and caveats of the study: Newly produced T cells mostly accounted for T-cell counts and diversity one year post-transplant.

Unique molecular identifiers were used to barcode this TCRbeta library. TCRdb reprocessed the PCR reads via MiXCR and lists one record per CDR3 protein. The sample has under 850,000 distinct CDR3 sequences, about an eighth seen once. For this clonotype: The target antigen is unknown.

Unmatched junction bases numbered 10, after V lost 8 bases and J lost 6 bases. The CDR3 sequence is 14 residues long. V is TRBV12-3 or TRBV12-4 and J is TRBJ2-1, with 7 bases matching TRBD1. The sample in question was PBMCs, obtained before TCRalphabeta/CD19-depleted stem cell transplant. The origin of this receptor is a girl aged 2 to 9 with congenital amegakaryocytic thrombocytopenia, due to receive a stem cell transplant. Here the CDR3 DNA reads TGTGCCAGCCTAAGGAGACAGGGTCCCAATGAGCAGTTCTTC. Protein sequence: CASLRRQGPNEQFF.